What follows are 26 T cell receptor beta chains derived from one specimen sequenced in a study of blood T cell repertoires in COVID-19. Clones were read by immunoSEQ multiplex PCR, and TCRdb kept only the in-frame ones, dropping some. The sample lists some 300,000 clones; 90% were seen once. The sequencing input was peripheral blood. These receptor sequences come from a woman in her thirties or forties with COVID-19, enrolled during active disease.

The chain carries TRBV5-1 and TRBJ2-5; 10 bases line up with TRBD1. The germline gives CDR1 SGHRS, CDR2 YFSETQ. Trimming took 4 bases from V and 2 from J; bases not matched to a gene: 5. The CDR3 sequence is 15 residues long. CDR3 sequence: CASSPDRGKQETQYF. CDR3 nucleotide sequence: TGCGCCAGCAGCCCGGACAGGGGGAAACAAGAGACCCAGTACTTC.

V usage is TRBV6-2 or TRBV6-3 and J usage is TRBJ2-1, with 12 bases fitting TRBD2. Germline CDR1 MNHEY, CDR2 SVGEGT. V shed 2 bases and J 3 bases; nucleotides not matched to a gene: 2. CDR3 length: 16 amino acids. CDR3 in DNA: TGTGCCAGCAGTTACCCGGGACTAGCGGGCTACAATGAGCAGTTCTTC. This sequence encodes CASSYPGLAGYNEQFF.

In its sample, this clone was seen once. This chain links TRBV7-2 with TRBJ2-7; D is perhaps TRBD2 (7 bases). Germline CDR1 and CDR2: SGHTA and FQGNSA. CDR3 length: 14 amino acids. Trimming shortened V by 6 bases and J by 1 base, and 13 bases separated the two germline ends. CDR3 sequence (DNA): TGTGCCAGCAGTCGGGGGGACACGTCCTACGAGCAGTACTTC. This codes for CASSRGDTSYEQYF. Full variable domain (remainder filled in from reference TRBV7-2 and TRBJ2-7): GAGVSQSPSNKVTEKGKDVELRCDPISGHTALYWYRQSLGQGLEFLIYFQGNSAPDKSGLPSDRFSAERTGGSVSTLTIQRTQQEDSAVYLCASSRGDTSYEQYFGPGTRLTVT.

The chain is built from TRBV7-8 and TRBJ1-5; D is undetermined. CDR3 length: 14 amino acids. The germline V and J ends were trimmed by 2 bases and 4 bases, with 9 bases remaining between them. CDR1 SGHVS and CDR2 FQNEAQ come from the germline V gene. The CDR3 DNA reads TGTGCCAGCAGCTTATCGGGGAATAATCAGCCCCAGCATTTT. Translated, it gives CASSLSGNNQPQHF.

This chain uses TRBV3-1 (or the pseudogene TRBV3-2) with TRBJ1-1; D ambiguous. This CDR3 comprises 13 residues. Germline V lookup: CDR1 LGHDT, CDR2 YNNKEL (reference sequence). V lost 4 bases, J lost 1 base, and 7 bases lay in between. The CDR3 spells CASSPPGNTEAFF. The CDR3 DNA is TGTGCCAGCAGCCCTCCAGGGAACACTGAAGCTTTCTTT.

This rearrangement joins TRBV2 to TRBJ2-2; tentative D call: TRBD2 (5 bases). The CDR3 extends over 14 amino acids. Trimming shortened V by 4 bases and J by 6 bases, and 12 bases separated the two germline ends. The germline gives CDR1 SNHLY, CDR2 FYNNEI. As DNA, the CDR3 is TGTGCCAGCAGTGTACGGCGGGCAGCCGGGGAGCTGTTTTTT. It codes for CASSVRRAAGELFF.

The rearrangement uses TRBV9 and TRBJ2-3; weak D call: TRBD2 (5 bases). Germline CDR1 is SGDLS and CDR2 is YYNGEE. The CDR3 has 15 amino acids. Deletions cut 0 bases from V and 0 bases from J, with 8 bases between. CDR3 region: CASSVASSSTDTQYF. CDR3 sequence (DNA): TGTGCCAGCAGCGTAGCTAGCTCTAGCACAGATACGCAGTATTTT. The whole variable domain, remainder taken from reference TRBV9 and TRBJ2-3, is DSGVTQTPKHLITATGQRVTLRCSPRSGDLSVYWYQQSLDQGLQFLIQYYNGEERAKGNILERFSAQQFPDLHSELNLSSLELGDSALYFCASSVASSSTDTQYFGPGTRLTVL.

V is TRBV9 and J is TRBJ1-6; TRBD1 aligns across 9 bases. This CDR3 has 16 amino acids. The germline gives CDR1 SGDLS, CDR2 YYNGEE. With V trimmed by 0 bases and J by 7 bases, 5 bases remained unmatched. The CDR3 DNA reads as TGTGCCAGCAGCGTAGCACCGGGACAGGGAAATTCACCCCTCCACTTT. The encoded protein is CASSVAPGQGNSPLHF.

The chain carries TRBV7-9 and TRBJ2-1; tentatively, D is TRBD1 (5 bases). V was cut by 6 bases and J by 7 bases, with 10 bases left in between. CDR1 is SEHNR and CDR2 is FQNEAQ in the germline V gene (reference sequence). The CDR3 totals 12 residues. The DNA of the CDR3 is TGTGCCAGCAGTCTGCAGGGAAATGAGCAGTTCTTC. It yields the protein CASSLQGNEQFF.

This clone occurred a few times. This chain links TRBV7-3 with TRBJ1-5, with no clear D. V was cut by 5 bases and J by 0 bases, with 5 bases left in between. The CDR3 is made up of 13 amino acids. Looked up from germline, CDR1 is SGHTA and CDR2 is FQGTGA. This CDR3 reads CASSRDSNQPQHF. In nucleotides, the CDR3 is TGTGCCAGCAGCCGGGATAGCAATCAGCCCCAGCATTTT.

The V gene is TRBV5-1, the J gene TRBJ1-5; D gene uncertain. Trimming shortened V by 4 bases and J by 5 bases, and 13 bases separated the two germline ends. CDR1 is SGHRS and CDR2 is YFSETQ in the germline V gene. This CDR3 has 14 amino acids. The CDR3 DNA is TGCGCCAGCAGCGAGTCCGGTCGCGATCAGCCCCAGCATTTT. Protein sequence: CASSESGRDQPQHF.

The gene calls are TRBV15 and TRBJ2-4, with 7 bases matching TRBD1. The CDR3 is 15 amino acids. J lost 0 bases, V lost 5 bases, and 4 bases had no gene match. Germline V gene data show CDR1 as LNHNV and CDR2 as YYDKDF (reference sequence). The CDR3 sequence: CATSDRVLAKNIQYF. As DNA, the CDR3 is TGTGCCACCAGCGACAGGGTCCTAGCCAAAAACATTCAGTACTTC.

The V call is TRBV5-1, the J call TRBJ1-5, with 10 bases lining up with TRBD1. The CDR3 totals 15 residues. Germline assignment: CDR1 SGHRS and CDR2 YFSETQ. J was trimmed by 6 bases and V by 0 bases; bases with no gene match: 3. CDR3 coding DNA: TGCGCCAGCAGCTTGGGACAGGGGGCCTCTCAGCCCCAGCATTTT. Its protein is CASSLGQGASQPQHF. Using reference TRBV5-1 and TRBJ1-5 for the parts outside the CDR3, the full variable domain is KAGVTQTPRYLIKTRGQQVTLSCSPISGHRSVSWYQQTPGQGLQFLFEYFSETQRNKGNFPGRFSGRQFSNSRSEMNVSTLELGDSALYLCASSLGQGASQPQHFGDGTRLSIL.

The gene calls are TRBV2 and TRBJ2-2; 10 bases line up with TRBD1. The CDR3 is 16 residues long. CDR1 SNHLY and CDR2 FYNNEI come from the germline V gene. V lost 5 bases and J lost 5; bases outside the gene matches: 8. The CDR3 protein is CASSRDRDRGTGELFF. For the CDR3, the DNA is TGTGCCAGCAGTCGAGACCGGGACAGGGGTACCGGGGAGCTGTTTTTT. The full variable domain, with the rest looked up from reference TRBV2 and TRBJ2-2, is EPEVTQTPSHQVTQMGQEVILRCVPISNHLYFYWYRQILGQKVEFLVSFYNNEISEKSEIFDDQFSVERPDGSNFTLKIRSTKLEDSAMYFCASSRDRDRGTGELFFGEGSRLTVL.

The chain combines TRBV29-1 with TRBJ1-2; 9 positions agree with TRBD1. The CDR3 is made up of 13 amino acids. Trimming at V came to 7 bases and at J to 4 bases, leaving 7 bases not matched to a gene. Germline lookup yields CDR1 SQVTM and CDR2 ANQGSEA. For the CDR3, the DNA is TGCAGCGCAAGGGACAGGGACGCCTATGGCTACACCTTC. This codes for CSARDRDAYGYTF.

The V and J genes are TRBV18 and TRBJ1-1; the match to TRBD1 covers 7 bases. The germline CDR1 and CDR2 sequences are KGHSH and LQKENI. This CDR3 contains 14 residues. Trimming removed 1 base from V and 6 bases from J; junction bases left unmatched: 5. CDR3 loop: CASSPQAGGPEAFF. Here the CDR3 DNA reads TGTGCCAGCTCACCACAGGCAGGGGGACCTGAAGCTTTCTTT.

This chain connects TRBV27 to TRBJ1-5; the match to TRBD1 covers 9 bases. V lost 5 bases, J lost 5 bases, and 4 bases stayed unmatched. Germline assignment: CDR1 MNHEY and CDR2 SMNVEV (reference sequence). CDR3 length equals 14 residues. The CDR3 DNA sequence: TGTGCCAGCAGTCCCGGGACAGGGTATCAGCCCCAGCATTTT. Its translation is CASSPGTGYQPQHF.

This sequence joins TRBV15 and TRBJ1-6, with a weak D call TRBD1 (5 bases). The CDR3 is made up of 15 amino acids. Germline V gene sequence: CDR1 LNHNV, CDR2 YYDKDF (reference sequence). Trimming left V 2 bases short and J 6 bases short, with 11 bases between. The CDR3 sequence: CATSRITGGNSPLHF. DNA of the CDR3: TGTGCCACCAGCAGAATTACAGGTGGTAATTCACCCCTCCACTTT.

The CDR3 is CASSPRATGNTEAFF. CDR3 bases: TGTGCCAGCTCACCACGCGCCACTGGGAACACTGAAGCTTTCTTT. The V gene is TRBV18, the J gene TRBJ1-1; the D is unclear. Germline loops: CDR1 KGHSH, CDR2 LQKENI. V was trimmed by 1 base and J by 1 base, leaving 10 bases between them. The CDR3 consists of 15 residues.

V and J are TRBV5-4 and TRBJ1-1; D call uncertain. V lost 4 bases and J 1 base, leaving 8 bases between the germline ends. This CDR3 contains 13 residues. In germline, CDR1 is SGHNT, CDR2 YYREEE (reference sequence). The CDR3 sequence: CASSPNSNTEAFF. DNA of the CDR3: TGTGCCAGCAGCCCAAATTCGAACACTGAAGCTTTCTTT.

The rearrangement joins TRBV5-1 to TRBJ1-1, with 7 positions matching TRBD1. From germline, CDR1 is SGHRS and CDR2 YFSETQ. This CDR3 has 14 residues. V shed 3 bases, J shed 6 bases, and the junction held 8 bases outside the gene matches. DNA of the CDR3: TGCGCCAGCAGCTACCTGACAGGGAGCGCTGAAGCTTTCTTT. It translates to CASSYLTGSAEAFF. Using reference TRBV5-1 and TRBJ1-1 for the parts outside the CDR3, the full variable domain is KAGVTQTPRYLIKTRGQQVTLSCSPISGHRSVSWYQQTPGQGLQFLFEYFSETQRNKGNFPGRFSGRQFSNSRSEMNVSTLELGDSALYLCASSYLTGSAEAFFGQGTRLTVV.

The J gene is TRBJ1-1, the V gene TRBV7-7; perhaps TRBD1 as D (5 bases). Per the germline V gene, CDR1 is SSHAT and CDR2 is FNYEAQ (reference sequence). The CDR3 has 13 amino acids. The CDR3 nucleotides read TGTGCTAGCTCCAGGGAGGCGGACACTGAAGCTTTCTTT. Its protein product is CASSREADTEAFF. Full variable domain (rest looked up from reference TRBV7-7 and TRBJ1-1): GAGVSQSPRYKVTKRGQDVTLRCDPISSHATLYWYQQALGQGPEFLTYFNYEAQPDKSGLPSDRFSAERPEGSISTLTIQRTEQRDSAMYRCASSREADTEAFFGQGTRLTVV.

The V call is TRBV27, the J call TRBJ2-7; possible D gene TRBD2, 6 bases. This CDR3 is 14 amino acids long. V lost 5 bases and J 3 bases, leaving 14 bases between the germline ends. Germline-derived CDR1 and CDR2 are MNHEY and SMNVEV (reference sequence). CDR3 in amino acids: CASSPGLNLYEQYF. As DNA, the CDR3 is TGTGCCAGCAGTCCGGGACTCAACCTCTACGAGCAGTACTTC.

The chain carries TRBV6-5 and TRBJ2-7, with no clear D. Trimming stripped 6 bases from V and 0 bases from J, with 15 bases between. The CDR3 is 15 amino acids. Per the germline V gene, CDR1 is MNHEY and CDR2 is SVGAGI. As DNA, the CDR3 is TGTGCCAGCAGCCCCCGCGGCAGCAGCTCCTACGAGCAGTACTTC. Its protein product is CASSPRGSSSYEQYF.

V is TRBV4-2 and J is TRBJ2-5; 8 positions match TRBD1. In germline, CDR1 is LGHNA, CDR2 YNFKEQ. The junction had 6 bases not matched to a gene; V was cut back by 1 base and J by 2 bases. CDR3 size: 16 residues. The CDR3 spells CASSQGKQGGQETQYF. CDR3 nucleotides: TGTGCCAGCAGCCAAGGGAAACAGGGGGGACAAGAGACCCAGTACTTC.

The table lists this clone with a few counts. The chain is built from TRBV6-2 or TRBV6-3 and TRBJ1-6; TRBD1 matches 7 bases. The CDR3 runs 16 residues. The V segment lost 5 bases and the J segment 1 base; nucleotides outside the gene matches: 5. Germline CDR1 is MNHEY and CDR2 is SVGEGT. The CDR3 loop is CASSQDRPSYNSPLHF. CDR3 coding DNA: TGTGCCAGCAGTCAGGACAGGCCATCCTATAATTCACCCCTCCACTTT.